A selection of T cell receptor beta chains follows, all from one sample in a study of CD8+CD57+ T cells in acquired aplastic anemia. TCRdb called the reads again in MiXCR, with one record for every CDR3 protein. The table includes 150,000 or so distinct CDR3 sequences, approximately 52% detected once. Material: sorted CD4+, CD8+, or CD8+CD57+ T cells (not recorded which) from PBMCs. The receptors originated from a human donor with aplastic anemia. The CDR3 runs from the conserved cysteine through the conserved F or W. A D gene is named only where the DNA matches it firmly. Clone size is not always given. Where it is, it says once, few, many or a class for expanded clones.

D | size | J | V | CDR3 | DNA
NA | NA | TRBJ2-7 | TRBV29-1 | CSQVGPTYEQYF | TGCAGCCAAGTTGGTCCCACCTACGAGCAGTACTTC
NA | few | TRBJ2-1 | TRBV24-1 | CATSDSEASSYNEQFF | TGTGCCACCAGTGACAGTGAGGCTAGCTCCTACAATGAGCAGTTCTTC
TRBD2 | once | TRBJ2-3 | TRBV15 | CATLTSGMADTQYF | TGTGCCACTCTGACTAGCGGGATGGCAGATACGCAGTATTTT
TRBD1 | NA | TRBJ1-3 | TRBV19 | CASSMGQGRNTIYF | TGTGCCAGTAGTATGGGACAGGGGAGAAACACCATATATTTT
NA | few | TRBJ2-3 | TRBV7-9 | CASSPQTTDTQYF | TGTGCCAGCAGCCCGCAGACGACAGATACGCAGTATTTT
NA | NA | TRBJ2-7 | TRBV7-3 | CASSSRDYEQYF | TGTGCCAGCAGCTCCCGGGATTACGAGCAGTACTTC
NA | NA | TRBJ1-2 | TRBV10-3 | CAIKASDNYGYTF | TGTGCCATCAAGGCCAGCGATAACTATGGCTACACCTTC
NA | once | TRBJ1-5 | TRBV4-2 | CASSPTQGSNQPQHF | TGTGCCAGCAGCCCGACCCAGGGTAGCAATCAGCCCCAGCATTTT
NA | NA | TRBJ2-1 | TRBV29-1 | CSVETREDYNEQFF | TGCAGCGTTGAAACCAGGGAGGATTACAATGAGCAGTTCTTC
NA | NA | TRBJ2-7 | TRBV19 | CASSSTGASGQYF | TGTGCCAGTAGTTCGACTGGGGCTAGTGGGCAGTACTTC
TRBD1 | NA | TRBJ1-2 | TRBV2 | CASRDLDRANYGYTF | TGTGCCAGCAGGGATCTAGACAGGGCTAACTATGGCTACACCTTC
TRBD1 | NA | TRBJ2-7 | TRBV6-1 | CASSEPPGTGAYEQYF | TGTGCCAGCAGTGAACCCCCCGGGACAGGTGCCTACGAGCAGTACTTC
TRBD1 | few | TRBJ1-2 | TRBV2 | CASSEARDRVYGYTF | TGTGCCAGCAGTGAAGCCAGGGACAGGGTTTATGGCTACACCTTC
TRBD1 | NA | TRBJ2-3 | TRBV24-1 | CATSDLRQGLPDTQYF | TGTGCCACCAGTGATTTAAGACAGGGGTTACCAGATACGCAGTATTTT
NA | few | TRBJ1-1 | TRBV2 | CASTTARNTEAFF | TGTGCCAGCACGACAGCCAGGAACACTGAAGCTTTCTTT
TRBD1 | NA | TRBJ2-7 | TRBV2 | CASSPDRGALEQYF | TGTGCCAGCAGCCCTGACAGGGGGGCCCTCGAGCAGTACTTC
TRBD1 | few | TRBJ2-7 | TRBV29-1 | CSVNGQGVTYEQYF | TGCAGCGTTAACGGACAGGGGGTAACCTACGAGCAGTACTTC
NA | NA | TRBJ2-3 | TRBV24-1 | CATSDVRPDTQYF | TGTGCCACCAGTGATGTACGACCAGATACGCAGTATTTT
NA | NA | TRBJ1-4 | TRBV4-1 | CASSQESWGAEQGWEKLFF | TGCGCCAGCAGCCAAGAAAGCTGGGGGGCCGAGCAGGGGTGGGAAAAACTGTTTTTT
NA | many | TRBJ1-4 | TRBV7-6 | CASSLVGPPLSINEKLFF | TGTGCCAGCAGTCTAGTGGGACCCCCCCTGAGTATTAATGAAAAACTGTTTTTT
NA | NA | TRBJ1-4 | TRBV24-1 | CATSDASGANNEKLFF | TGTGCCACCAGTGACGCGTCAGGAGCCAATAATGAAAAACTGTTTTTT
TRBD1 | few | TRBJ1-4 | TRBV19 | CASSVTGEINEKLFF | TGTGCCAGTAGTGTAACAGGGGAGATTAATGAAAAACTGTTTTTT
NA | many | TRBJ2-5 | TRBV20-1 | CSARGPGRVRQETQYF | TGCAGTGCTAGGGGGCCGGGGCGGGTCCGCCAAGAGACCCAGTACTTC
NA | NA | TRBJ2-3 | TRBV24-1 | CATSDPGQFSDTQYF | TGTGCCACCAGTGACCCCGGACAGTTCTCGGATACGCAGTATTTT
NA | many | TRBJ2-7 | TRBV12-3/TRBV12-4 | CASSSRPYEQYF | TGTGCCAGCAGTTCCCGACCCTACGAGCAGTACTTC
NA | few | TRBJ2-5 | TRBV29-1 | CSVEPWIQPQETQYF | TGCAGCGTTGAACCCTGGATACAGCCACAAGAGACCCAGTACTTC
NA | NA | TRBJ1-1 | TRBV12-3/TRBV12-4 | CASSGLVGTGAVEAFF | NA
NA | NA | TRBJ1-3 | TRBV9 | CASSSGYTIYF | TGTGCCAGCAGCTCGGGATACACCATATATTTT
NA | many | TRBJ2-1 | TRBV7-8 | CASSIPPTDPNEQFF | TGTGCCAGCAGCATACCCCCGACAGACCCCAATGAGCAGTTCTTC
NA | few | TRBJ2-3 | TRBV29-1 | CSVKRPGTDTQYF | TGCAGCGTTAAGCGGCCAGGCACAGATACGCAGTATTTT
NA | many | TRBJ2-3 | TRBV9 | CASSAGGTDTQYF | TGTGCCAGCAGCGCTGGGGGCACAGATACGCAGTATTTT
TRBD2 | few | TRBJ2-3 | TRBV6-4 | CASSASGGLDTQYF | TGTGCCAGCAGTGCTAGCGGGGGGTTGGATACGCAGTATTTT
NA | many | TRBJ2-2 | TRBV13 | CASSSPENTGELFF | TGTGCCAGCAGCTCCCCAGAGAACACCGGGGAGCTGTTTTTT
NA | many | TRBJ2-5 | TRBV5-4 | CASSDPTDSTQETQYF | TGTGCCAGCAGCGACCCCACCGACAGTACACAAGAGACCCAGTACTTC
NA | NA | TRBJ2-5 | TRBV10-1 | CASSEDFQETQYF | TGCGCCAGCAGTGAGGACTTCCAAGAGACCCAGTACTTC
TRBD1 | NA | TRBJ2-7 | TRBV10-2 | CASSARSSQGQGAYEQYF | TGCGCCAGCAGTGCCCGCAGCAGCCAAGGTCAGGGGGCATACGAGCAGTACTTC
TRBD1 | many | TRBJ2-1 | TRBV27 | CASSPGQGAGEQFF | TGTGCCAGCAGTCCTGGACAGGGGGCAGGTGAGCAGTTCTTC
NA | NA | TRBJ2-7 | TRBV5-4 | CASSFVPGEQYF | TGTGCCAGCAGCTTCGTCCCGGGCGAGCAGTACTTC
TRBD1 | NA | TRBJ1-1 | TRBV20-1 | CSARDPRGQGYWNTEAFF | TGCAGTGCTAGAGATCCCCGGGGACAGGGGTATTGGAACACTGAAGCTTTCTTT
NA | many | TRBJ1-1 | TRBV12-3/TRBV12-4 | CASRRGFPTEAFF | TGTGCCAGCAGGAGAGGGTTCCCCACTGAAGCTTTCTTT
NA | NA | TRBJ2-5 | TRBV6-2/TRBV6-3 | CASSYQVGGSHRETQYF | TGTGCCAGCAGTTACCAAGTTGGGGGGTCCCATCGAGAGACCCAGTACTTC
NA | many | TRBJ2-1 | TRBV7-7 | CASSLGGARNEQFF | TGTGCCAGCAGCTTGGGGGGGGCGAGAAATGAGCAGTTCTTC
TRBD1 | few | TRBJ1-6 | TRBV10-3 | CAISGLGTGKDSPLHF | TGTGCCATCAGTGGACTAGGGACAGGGAAGGATTCACCCCTCCACTTT
NA | many | TRBJ1-1 | TRBV10-2 | CASSEATLNTEAFF | TGCGCCAGCAGTGAGGCGACATTGAACACTGAAGCTTTCTTT
NA | NA | TRBJ1-1 | TRBV29-1 | CSVDPLPGQAFF | TGCAGCGTCGATCCACTACCGGGGCAAGCTTTCTTT
TRBD2 | NA | TRBJ2-7 | TRBV13 | CASSLGRESAYEQYF | TGTGCCAGCAGCTTGGGGCGGGAGTCGGCCTACGAGCAGTACTTC
NA | NA | TRBJ2-2 | TRBV15 | CATSRPQTTGGELFF | TGTGCCACCAGCAGACCCCAGACGACGGGCGGGGAGCTGTTTTTT
NA | NA | TRBJ1-2 | TRBV3-1 | CASSPQVGRDGYTF | TGTGCCAGCAGCCCCCAGGTGGGGAGGGATGGCTACACCTTC
NA | NA | TRBJ2-3 | TRBV7-3 | CASSLVGGTDTQYF | TGTGCCAGCAGCCTAGTTGGGGGCACAGATACGCAGTATTTT
NA | NA | TRBJ2-7 | TRBV20-1 | CSARIVGGRYEQYF | TGCAGTGCTAGAATCGTGGGGGGCCGGTACGAGCAGTACTTC
NA | NA | TRBJ1-1 | TRBV11-1 | CASSLVVGVLMNTEAFF | TGTGCCAGCAGCTTAGTGGTTGGGGTCCTGATGAACACTGAAGCTTTCTTT
NA | few | TRBJ1-2 | TRBV24-1 | CATSDLGGYGYTF | TGTGCCACCAGTGATTTGGGTGGCTATGGCTACACCTTC
NA | NA | TRBJ1-5 | TRBV7-9 | CASSLVGGQPQHF | TGTGCCAGCAGCTTAGTGGGGGGTCAGCCCCAGCATTTT
NA | once | TRBJ2-1 | TRBV11-1 | CASTLPSSYNEQFF | TGTGCCAGCACTCTTCCAAGCTCCTACAATGAGCAGTTCTTC